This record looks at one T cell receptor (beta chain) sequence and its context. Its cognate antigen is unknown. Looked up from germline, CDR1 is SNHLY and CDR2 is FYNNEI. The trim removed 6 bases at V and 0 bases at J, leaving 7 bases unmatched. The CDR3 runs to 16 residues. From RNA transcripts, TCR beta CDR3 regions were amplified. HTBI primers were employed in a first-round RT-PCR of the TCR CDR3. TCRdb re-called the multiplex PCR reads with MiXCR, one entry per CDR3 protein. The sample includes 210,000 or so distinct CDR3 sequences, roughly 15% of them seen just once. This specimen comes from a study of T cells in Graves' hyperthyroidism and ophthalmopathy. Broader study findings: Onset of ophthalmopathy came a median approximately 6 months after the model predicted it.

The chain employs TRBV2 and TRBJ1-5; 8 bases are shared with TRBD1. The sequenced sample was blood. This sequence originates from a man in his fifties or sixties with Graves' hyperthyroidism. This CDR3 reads CASSPGQGTSNQPQHF. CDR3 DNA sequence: TGTGCCAGCAGCCCCGGACAGGGTACTAGCAATCAGCCCCAGCATTTT.